This TCR beta chain came from a study of blood T cell repertoires in COVID-19 (TCRdb year 2020). Turning to the overall study: Samples covering the acute and convalescent phases of COVID-19 were provided by collaborators in the United States, Italy and Spain. The material from the prospective study consisted of cDNA or gDNA derived from T cells, B-cell-depleted T cells, or PBMCs. Deeply sampled blood TCRbeta repertoires from subjects exposed to, actively infected with, or recovered from COVID-19 were included in the dataset. The repertoires were released in a freely available public database intended as a resource for research on the immune response to SARS-CoV-2. Samples were obtained from the ongoing ImmuneRACE study (first 160 participants) and from over a thousand subjects provided by 6 global collaborators. A de-identified subject ID, COVID-19 status, age in years and sex were almost always included in the sample metadata. Where available, HLA class I and class II types were obtained from metadata supplied by the sample provider rather than from assay-based typing.

At one collaborating source in Seattle, patients were enrolled during active infection and were followed longitudinally through the course of disease. The collaborating institutions used their own protocols to collect whole blood in K2EDTA tubes. For TCRbeta analysis, collaborators shipped samples as frozen whole blood, isolated PBMCs, or DNA extracted from either of those sample types. Based on the germline V gene, the CDR1 and CDR2 sequences are ENHRY and SYGVKD. Its CDR3 holds 13 amino acids, cysteine through phenylalanine. The entry retains the CDR3 DNA only, 39 bases that are in frame from base 1. V loses 10 bases of germline sequence and J loses 1 base, and the interval between the two ends is 13 bases. The full study reports these points: How much clinical and demographic metadata was included differed by source and by participant, and the metadata was provided uncurated.

TCRbeta CDR3 regions were amplified from genomic DNA by means of the immunoSEQ Assay, a bias-controlled multiplex PCR. On the study's bioinformatics: The number of nucleated cells in each sample was estimated by amplification of reference gene primers within the assay. To quantify the absolute abundance of each unique TCRbeta CDR3 rearrangement, sequence reads were collapsed and filtered. For each sample, productive Simpson clonality was calculated as the square root of Simpson's diversity index over productive rearrangements. This immuneACCESS table, as held by TCRdb, lists in-frame sequences with V and J called but not all clones. Of the missing ones, under half trace to an unresolved V gene in checked studies; the others have no known cause. V and J calls and clone size come straight from that table; D and trimming were deduced from the DNA. The sample data list 150,000 to 200,000 clones, and around four fifths of these were observed just once. The ten largest clones capture 6.5% to 9.5% of the sample.

This clone occurred once. The clone's antigen remains unknown. Qualities for individual bases were not recorded, and no much larger clone is one base off. The sequence came from a woman aged 80 or older with COVID-19, enrolled during active disease. The sequenced sample consisted of peripheral blood. The rearrangement joined TRBV10-3 to TRBJ1-1; no D gene is confidently identified. This receptor has the CDR3 CATHDTPNTEAFF. Read as DNA, the sequence is TGTGCCACCCACGACACGCCGAACACTGAAGCTTTCTTT.